This entry concerns a single T cell receptor beta chain. Germline-derived CDR1 and CDR2 are MNHEY and SVGAGI. V lost 5 bases to trimming and J lost 5 bases; unmatched junction nucleotides: 10. This CDR3 has 15 amino acids. Caucasian adults residing in Nashville, Tennessee made up all the donors. This sample was taken from a study of shared clonotypes between healthy human individuals. Study information: The plates for each donor numbered three CD4 naive, three CD4 memory, two CD8 naive and one CD8 memory.

Assay used: immunoSEQ multiplex PCR; TCRdb lists only in-frame clones, some missing. Of more than 500,000 clones in the sample, about 96% are singletons; the top ten hold 0.064%. The rearrangement uses TRBV6-5 and TRBJ1-1; 8 nucleotides align to TRBD1. The sequence was obtained from a woman in her twenties or thirties in good health. Sequencing was performed on naive CD4+ T cells sorted from blood. Indicated subset: CD45RA+ positively selected. The CDR3 DNA reads TGTGCCAGCAGTCGGACCTCAGGGGGCAGAACTGAAGCTTTCTTT. It codes for CASSRTSGGRTEAFF.